Presented here are 9 T cell receptor beta chains from one specimen sequenced in a study of CXCR3-negative and CXCR3-positive naive CD8 T cells. The method, 5' RACE with UMI labels, was used to prepare the TRB cDNA libraries. TCRdb re-called the 5' RACE reads; every CDR3 protein appears as one record, without DNA. The sample holds roughly 48,000 distinct CDR3 sequences. The sample consisted of memory CD8+ T cells from blood. The receptors originated from a human donor in good health. Some clones in this sample may be carry-over from other donors' samples.

The rearrangement links TRBV4-1 to TRBJ2-1; the D gene TCRdb calls, TRBD2, cannot be checked with no DNA. The CDR3 spans 15 residues. Germline values: CDR1 MGHRA, CDR2 YSYEKL. The chain's CDR3 is CASTTSGGTYNEQFF.

This chain links TRBV7-8 with TRBJ2-2; TCRdb names TRBD2, which stays unverified in the absence of DNA. CDR1 and CDR2 from the germline V gene are SGHVS and FQNEAQ. The length of the CDR3 is 13 residues. The CDR3 sequence: CASLVGLAGELFF.

V gene TRBV29-1 combines with J gene TRBJ1-2. Germline CDR1 SQVTM, CDR2 ANQGSEA. The CDR3 loop spans 13 amino acids. This CDR3 reads CSVFEGTNYGYTF.

This CDR3 reads CRVAGSYNEQFF. This sequence joins TRBV20-1 and TRBJ2-1; the D call of TRBD2 rests on TCRdb alone, since no DNA is present to check it. The CDR3 runs to 12 residues. In germline, CDR1 is DFQATT, CDR2 SNEGSKA (reference sequence).

CDR3 sequence reads: CASSVRWGSYEQYF. The chain couples TRBV9 to TRBJ2-7. From germline, CDR1 is SGDLS and CDR2 YYNGEE. This CDR3 has 14 amino acids.

Here the CDR3 reads CSVEGNGPEAFF. This chain links TRBV29-1 with TRBJ1-1. This CDR3 contains 12 residues. The V gene's germline CDR1 is SQVTM and CDR2 ANQGSEA.

The chain is built from TRBV27 and TRBJ2-1; TCRdb returns TRBD1, unconfirmable since there is no DNA. The germline V gene has CDR1 MNHEY and CDR2 SMNVEV (reference sequence). The CDR3 extends over 14 amino acids. The CDR3 reads CASSFGQGMDEQFF.

The rearrangement links TRBV5-6 to TRBJ1-1; TCRdb lists TRBD1, though no DNA is available to test this call. The CDR3 length is 16 residues. CDR1 and CDR2 (germline): SGHDT, YYEEEE. CDR3 protein: CASSLEWRTAGTEAFF.

The V call is TRBV5-1, the J call TRBJ2-7; TCRdb's assignment of TRBD1 cannot be checked, as there is no DNA. The CDR3 is made up of 13 amino acids. CDR1 SGHRS and CDR2 YFSETQ come from the germline V gene. This CDR3 is CASSPAGALEQYF.